This T cell receptor (beta chain) was sequenced during a study of Ad26.COV2.S vaccination and SARS-CoV-2 variants. Study observations and caveats: Spike-specific TCR breadth was greater in vaccine than placebo recipients.

Some clones are missing from TCRdb's copy, which holds only in-frame ones; the method was immunoSEQ multiplex PCR. The data hold about 98,000 clones, with roughly 80% observed a single time. In this sample, this clone turned up once. What it binds is not known. The V end was cut by 6 bases, the J end by 6 bases, with 13 bases between. CDR3 length: 13 amino acids. The germline V gene encodes CDR1 MRHNA and CDR2 SNTAGT. Sequencing used peripheral blood, obtained after recovery from COVID-19. The chain joins TRBV6-4 to TRBJ2-3; D call uncertain. The clonotype originates from a human donor who had recovered from COVID-19. The CDR3, as DNA: TGTGCCAGCAGCCCAGAGCATGGGGATACGCAGTATTTT. It codes for CASSPEHGDTQYF.